This T cell receptor (beta chain) derives from a study of T cell changes during pregnancy in multiple sclerosis. Data came from immunoSEQ multiplex PCR; TCRdb stores just in-frame clones and leaves some out. This sample has over 55,000 clones, with 93% found just once. The CDR3 has 16 residues. Germline CDR1 is KGHSH and CDR2 is LQKENI. J was trimmed by 2 bases and V by 1 base; bases with no gene match: 5. The source material was peripheral blood, sampled after pregnancy. The clonotype originates from a female donor with multiple sclerosis, enrolled in a pregnancy study. The rearrangement uses TRBV18 and TRBJ2-7; 10 bases fit TRBD2. The CDR3 protein is CASSPRSGRAAYEQYF. The CDR3 DNA follows: TGTGCCAGCTCACCACGGAGCGGGAGGGCCGCCTACGAGCAGTACTTC.